These 17 T cell receptor beta chains were all obtained from the same sample, sequenced in a study of T cells after yellow fever vaccination. Via MiXCR, TCRdb re-called the 5' RACE reads, giving one row per CDR3 protein. The table has fewer than 450,000 distinct CDR3 sequences, approximately 4.2% seen once. The starting material was PBMCs, obtained 5 days after the yellow fever booster vaccination. The receptors originated from a man between 18 and 35 years old who received the YFV17D yellow fever vaccine.

This clonotype has more than one count but fewer than ten. The rearrangement uses TRBV7-9 and TRBJ2-5; TRBD2 agrees at 7 bases. Germline CDR1 is SEHNR and CDR2 is FQNEAQ (reference sequence). After removal of 7 bases from V and 3 bases from J, the junction contained 20 bases not matched to a gene. The CDR3 runs 18 residues. The CDR3 DNA sequence: TGTGCCAGCACCTACCCCCCTAGGTTGGAACGGGGGGAAGAGACCCAGTACTTC. It specifies CASTYPPRLERGEETQYF.

This CDR3 is CASSAGLAEETQYF. CDR3 nucleotides: TGTGCCAGTAGTGCTGGACTAGCGGAAGAGACCCAGTACTTC. The V and J genes are TRBV19 and TRBJ2-5, with TRBD2 matching over 10 bases. The CDR3 runs to 14 residues. With V trimmed by 5 bases and J by 3 bases, 3 bases remained unmatched. The germline V gene encodes CDR1 LNHDA and CDR2 SQIVND (reference sequence).

Details on this clonotype: A much larger clone lies a single base off, so this may be a read error. The chain employs TRBV13 and TRBJ2-5, with D unclear. CDR1 PRHDT and CDR2 FYEKMQ come from the germline V gene (reference sequence). The CDR3 totals 14 residues. The CDR3 DNA reads as TGTGCCAGCAGCTTAGGTGACCAAGAAGAGACCGAGTACTTC. Translating it yields CASSLGDQEETEYF.

The chain carries TRBV6-5 and TRBJ2-3, with D possibly being TRBD2 (6 bases). This CDR3 contains 15 residues. V was shortened by 2 bases and J by 2 bases, with 11 bases between the two germline ends. Germline lookup yields CDR1 MNHEY and CDR2 SVGAGI. CDR3: CASSYSRGNTDTQYF. As DNA, the CDR3 is TGTGCCAGCAGTTACAGTCGGGGGAACACAGATACGCAGTATTTT.

This clonotype was picked up many times. The J gene is TRBJ2-1, the V gene TRBV4-3, with 10 bases that match TRBD2. The V segment lost 2 bases and the J segment 4 bases; nucleotides outside the gene matches: 2. The CDR3 runs 15 residues. Germline loops: CDR1 LGHNA, CDR2 YSLEER. The CDR3 coding sequence is TGCGCCAGCAGCCAACCTAGCGGGGGTTACAATGAGCAGTTCTTC. Translation gives CASSQPSGGYNEQFF.

In this sample, this clonotype turned up many times. The rearrangement links TRBV5-1 to TRBJ2-3, with TRBD2 matching over 8 bases. CDR1 is SGHRS, CDR2 YFSETQ, per germline. This CDR3 spans 14 amino acids. V was pared by 9 bases and J by 0 bases, with 6 bases of the junction left unmatched. CDR3 sequence (DNA): TGCGCCACCCATAGCGGGGATAGCACAGATACGCAGTATTTT. Translation gives CATHSGDSTDTQYF. The whole variable domain, filled in from reference TRBV5-1 and TRBJ2-3, reads KAGVTQTPRYLIKTRGQQVTLSCSPISGHRSVSWYQQTPGQGLQFLFEYFSETQRNKGNFPGRFSGRQFSNSRSEMNVSTLELGDSALYLCATHSGDSTDTQYFGPGTRLTVL.

This clonotype was observed a few times. V and J are TRBV3-1 and TRBJ1-5; no reliable D call. The CDR3 is made up of 14 amino acids. Germline loops: CDR1 LGHDT, CDR2 YNNKEL (reference sequence). V was clipped by 4 bases and J by 0 bases, with 7 bases between them. The CDR3 loop reads CASSRRYSNQPQHF. The CDR3 coding sequence is TGTGCCAGCAGCCGTCGGTATAGCAATCAGCCCCAGCATTTT.

This clonotype was found many times. V gene TRBV20-1 combines with J gene TRBJ2-6, with TRBD1 matching 10 bases. Trimming at V came to 5 bases and at J to 0 bases, leaving 7 bases not matched to a gene. Germline V gene sequence: CDR1 DFQATT, CDR2 SNEGSKA (reference sequence). The CDR3 runs 17 residues. Here the CDR3 DNA reads TGCAGTGCTCTCGGGGACAGGGGATACTCTGGGGCCAACGTCCTGACTTTC. Translated: CSALGDRGYSGANVLTF.

This clonotype was detected ten times or more. The V and J genes are TRBV4-1 and TRBJ1-6; the match to TRBD1 covers 9 bases. The CDR3 runs 15 residues. Germline V gives CDR1 MGHRA, CDR2 YSYEKL. J was trimmed by 14 bases and V by 3 bases; bases with no gene match: 11. The chain's CDR3 is CASSHTGTGSYALHF. For the CDR3, the DNA is TGCGCCAGCAGCCATACCGGGACAGGGTCTTATGCCCTCCACTTT.

This sequence joins TRBV5-1 and TRBJ2-3; 11 nucleotides line up with TRBD2. Germline CDR1 SGHRS, CDR2 YFSETQ. CDR3 size: 14 residues. The trim removed 4 bases at V and 6 bases at J, leaving 4 bases unmatched. This CDR3 is CASSTSGGRDTQYF. The CDR3, as DNA: TGCGCCAGCAGCACTAGCGGGGGTAGGGATACGCAGTATTTT.

This clonotype has only one observation. The chain uses TRBV5-1 and TRBJ2-5, with 9 bases identical to TRBD2. J lost 1 base, V lost 6 bases, and 10 bases had no gene match. The CDR3 is 16 amino acids. Germline V gene sequence: CDR1 SGHRS, CDR2 YFSETQ. The CDR3 protein is CASTRWVAGVQETQYF. In nucleotides, the CDR3 is TGCGCCAGCACGCGGTGGGTAGCGGGGGTCCAAGAGACCCAGTACTTC.

A single count supports this clonotype. The genes are TRBV6-5 and TRBJ2-7; D uncertain. The ends were cut back, 8 bases at V and 10 bases at J, with 15 bases in the middle. Germline V gene data show CDR1 as MNHEY and CDR2 as SVGAGI. CDR3 length: 11 amino acids. The CDR3 bases are TGTGCCAGCTGGTCCCAGTCCCGTCAGTACTTC. Encoded protein: CASWSQSRQYF.

This clonotype was seen a few times. The DNA of the CDR3 is TGCGCCAGCAGCTTCGCAGGGGCTCAAGAGACCCAGTACTTC. Its translation: CASSFAGAQETQYF. The V gene is TRBV5-1, the J gene TRBJ2-5; TRBD1 is a possible D gene (6 bases). CDR3 length equals 14 residues. V lost 2 bases, J lost 2 bases, and 10 bases lay in between. Looked up from germline, CDR1 is SGHRS and CDR2 is YFSETQ.

This clonotype has a handful of counts. The chain recombines TRBV5-1 with TRBJ2-1; 9 nucleotides line up with TRBD2. The CDR3 totals 15 residues. J gave up 5 bases and V 7 bases, and 10 bases lay outside the gene matches. Germline assignment: CDR1 SGHRS and CDR2 YFSETQ. CDR3 residues: CASCATTSGNNEQFF. DNA for the CDR3: TGCGCCAGCTGCGCCACGACTAGCGGAAACAATGAGCAGTTCTTC.

This clonotype was counted only a few times. This chain connects TRBV5-4 to TRBJ2-3; TRBD2 matches at 8 bases. This CDR3 region has 15 residues. Germline V gene lookup returns CDR1 SGHNT and CDR2 YYREEE (reference sequence). The V and J ends lost 4 bases and 1 base, in that order; junction bases with no gene match: 5. CDR3 sequence reads: CASSPPGGGTDTQYF. In DNA form, the CDR3 reads TGTGCCAGCAGCCCACCGGGGGGGGGCACAGATACGCAGTATTTT.

This clonotype has at least ten counts. The gene calls are TRBV28 and TRBJ2-1; unclear D gene. The CDR3 runs to 11 residues. Germline loops: CDR1 MDHEN, CDR2 SYDVKM. Trimming removed 3 bases at V and 5 bases at J, with 2 bases between. CDR3 protein: CASSFNNEQFF. The CDR3 bases are TGTGCCAGCAGTTTTAACAATGAGCAGTTCTTC.

This clonotype was found many times. The chain links TRBV7-2 to TRBJ2-3, with no clear D. The V gene lost 4 bases and the J gene lost 1 base, with 6 bases spanning the gap. Germline values: CDR1 SGHTA, CDR2 FQGNSA. The CDR3 is 13 amino acids. The CDR3 nucleotides read TGTGCCAGCAGCTCGTTCGGCACAGATACGCAGTATTTT. As protein: CASSSFGTDTQYF.